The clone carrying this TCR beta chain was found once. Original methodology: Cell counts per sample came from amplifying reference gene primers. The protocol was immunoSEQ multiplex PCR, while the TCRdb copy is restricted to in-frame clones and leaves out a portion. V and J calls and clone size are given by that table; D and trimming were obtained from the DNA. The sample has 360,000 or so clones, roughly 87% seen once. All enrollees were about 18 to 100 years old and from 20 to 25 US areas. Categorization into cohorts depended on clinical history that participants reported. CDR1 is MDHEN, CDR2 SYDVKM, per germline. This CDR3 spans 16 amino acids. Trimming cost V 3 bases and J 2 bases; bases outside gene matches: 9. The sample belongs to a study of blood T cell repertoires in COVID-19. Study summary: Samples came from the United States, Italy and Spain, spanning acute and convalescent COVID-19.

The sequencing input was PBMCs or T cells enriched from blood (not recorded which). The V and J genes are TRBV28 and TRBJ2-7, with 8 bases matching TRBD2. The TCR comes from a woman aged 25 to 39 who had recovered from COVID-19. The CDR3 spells CASSFPVGAGAYEQYF. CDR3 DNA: TGTGCCAGCAGTTTCCCAGTGGGAGCGGGGGCCTACGAGCAGTACTTC.